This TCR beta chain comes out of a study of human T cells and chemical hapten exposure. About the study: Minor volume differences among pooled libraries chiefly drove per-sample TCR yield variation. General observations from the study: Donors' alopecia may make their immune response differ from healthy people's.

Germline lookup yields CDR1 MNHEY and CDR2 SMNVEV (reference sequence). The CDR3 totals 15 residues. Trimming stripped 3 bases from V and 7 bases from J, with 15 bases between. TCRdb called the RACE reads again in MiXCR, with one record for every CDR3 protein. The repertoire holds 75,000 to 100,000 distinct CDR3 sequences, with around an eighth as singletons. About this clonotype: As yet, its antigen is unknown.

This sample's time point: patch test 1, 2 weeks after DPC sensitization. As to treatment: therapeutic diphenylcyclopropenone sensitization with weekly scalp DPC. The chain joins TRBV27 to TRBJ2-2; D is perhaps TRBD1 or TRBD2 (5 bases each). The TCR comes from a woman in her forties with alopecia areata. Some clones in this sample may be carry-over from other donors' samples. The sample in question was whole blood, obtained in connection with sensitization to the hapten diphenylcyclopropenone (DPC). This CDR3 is CASSFGGSRDGELFF. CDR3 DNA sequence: TGTGCCAGCAGTTTCGGAGGCAGCAGGGACGGGGAGCTGTTTTTT.